The following is a T cell receptor (beta chain) sequence with its context. This sample stems from a study of blood T cell repertoires in COVID-19. Study as a whole: Acute and convalescent COVID-19 specimens originated in the United States, Italy and Spain. T cells, B-cell-depleted T cells, or PBMCs supplied cDNA or gDNA.

Profiled with immunoSEQ multiplex PCR; TCRdb holds only in-frame clones, not every one. The profile covers more than 150,000 clones, with about 83% appearing a single time and approximately 0.93% taken by the ten largest. CDR1 is SGHRS, CDR2 YFSETQ, per germline. This CDR3 region has 15 residues. The V gene lost 0 bases and the J gene lost 0 bases, with 9 bases spanning the gap. The chain uses TRBV5-1 and TRBJ1-1; possible D gene TRBD1, 6 bases. The source of this sequence is a woman aged 18-29 years who had recovered from COVID-19. Material for sequencing was peripheral blood. CDR3 region: CASSLEGVMNTEAFF. The CDR3 nucleotides are TGCGCCAGCAGCTTGGAGGGGGTAATGAACACTGAAGCTTTCTTT.